The 25 T cell receptor beta chains reported below all come from one sample, sequenced in a study of T cells after yellow fever vaccination. TCRdb recomputed calls from the 5' RACE reads with MiXCR, one row per CDR3 protein. The data contain about 260,000 distinct CDR3 sequences, approximately 5.2% of them singletons. The source was CD4+ T cells sorted from PBMCs, collected on the day of the yellow fever booster vaccination. The receptors come from a man younger than 30 who received the YFV17D yellow fever vaccine.

Many counts were recorded for this clonotype. CDR3 in amino acids: CASSPGNEVGTQYF. The CDR3 coding sequence is TGTGCCAGCAGCCCGGGGAATGAGGTTGGGACCCAGTACTTC. This chain links TRBV11-1 with TRBJ2-5; tentative D call: TRBD2 (5 bases). Trimming stripped 5 bases from V and 7 bases from J, with 17 bases between. Germline CDR1 and CDR2: SGHAT and FQDESV (reference sequence). The CDR3 extends over 14 amino acids.

This clonotype showed up just a few times. V is TRBV7-2 and J is TRBJ1-6, with TRBD1 as a possible D gene (6 bases). With 4 bases removed from V and 12 bases from J, the gap between germline ends came to 10 bases. Germline V gene sequence: CDR1 SGHTA, CDR2 FQGNSA. CDR3 length: 12 residues. This chain's CDR3 is CASSSYRVPLHF. In nucleotides, the CDR3 is TGTGCCAGCAGCTCTTACAGGGTACCCCTCCACTTT.

At least ten counts were recorded for this clonotype. The chain employs TRBV29-1 and TRBJ2-1, with 9 bases lining up with TRBD2. The germline V gene encodes CDR1 SQVTM and CDR2 ANQGSEA. The ends lost 4 bases at V and 5 bases at J; junction bases unmatched: 3. The CDR3 spans 13 residues. This CDR3 reads CSVGRGGHNEQFF. The CDR3 DNA sequence: TGCAGCGTTGGGCGGGGGGGCCACAATGAGCAGTTCTTC.

This clonotype appeared a few times. J is TRBJ2-3 and V is TRBV27; 7 positions agree with TRBD2. Germline CDR1 and CDR2: MNHEY and SMNVEV (reference sequence). The junction had 5 bases not matched to a gene; V was cut back by 3 bases and J by 2 bases. CDR3 size: 15 residues. CDR3 sequence (DNA): TGTGCCAGCAGTTTGGGGGGGGGTCTCACAGATACGCAGTATTTT. Translation gives CASSLGGGLTDTQYF.

CDR3 loop: CASLDSSSTYGYTF. In DNA, the CDR3 is TGCGCCAGCTTAGACAGCAGCTCAACTTATGGCTACACCTTC. This chain links TRBV4-3 with TRBJ1-2; D possibly corresponds to TRBD1 (5 bases). V lost 8 bases and J lost 5, with 18 bases in between. Germline V gene sequence: CDR1 LGHNA, CDR2 YSLEER. There are 14 residues in the CDR3.

This clonotype was seen more than once but under ten times. This sequence joins TRBV6-2 or TRBV6-3 and TRBJ1-3; D not certain. This CDR3 is built from 14 residues. The germline gives CDR1 MNHEY, CDR2 SVGEGT. With 8 bases removed from V and 0 bases from J, the gap between germline ends came to 11 bases. The CDR3 bases are TGTGCCAGCGGGCACGCAAGCTCTGGAAACACCATATATTTT. Amino acid sequence: CASGHASSGNTIYF.

The CDR3 sequence: CASSSGGTGAHRGRGYTF. The CDR3 DNA is TGTGCCAGCAGCTCAGGCGGGACAGGGGCGCACCGGGGAAGGGGCTACACCTTC. The V gene is TRBV5-6, the J gene TRBJ1-2, with 10 bases identical to TRBD1. This CDR3 is built from 18 residues. V was clipped by 3 bases and J by 8 bases; unmatched bases: 19. The germline V gene encodes CDR1 SGHDT and CDR2 YYEEEE.

The rearrangement uses TRBV5-6 and TRBJ1-2; D not resolved. V was cut by 0 bases and J by 3 bases, with 12 bases left in between. The germline V gene has CDR1 SGHDT and CDR2 YYEEEE. The CDR3 covers 15 residues. The CDR3 bases are TGTGCCAGCAGCTTGGGGTCTTGGGCATACTATGGCTACACCTTC. It codes for CASSLGSWAYYGYTF.

The chain recombines TRBV12-3 or TRBV12-4 with TRBJ1-1, with a possible D match to TRBD1 (5 bases). Trimming left V 6 bases short and J 1 base short, with 12 bases between. This CDR3 is built from 14 residues. The CDR3, as DNA: TGTGCCAGCAGGCGACAGACCGGGAACACTGAAGCTTTCTTT. Amino acid sequence: CASRRQTGNTEAFF.

This clonotype was observed a few times. This chain links TRBV5-4 with TRBJ1-5; a possible D gene is TRBD1 (5 bases). This CDR3 has 13 amino acids. Trimming stripped 0 bases from V and 6 bases from J, with 7 bases between. From germline, CDR1 is SGHNT and CDR2 YYREEE (reference sequence). DNA for the CDR3: TGTGCCAGCAGCTTGGGGCAGGGTCAGCCCCAGCATTTT. It is translated as CASSLGQGQPQHF. Looking up the rest from reference TRBV5-4 and TRBJ1-5 gives the full variable domain: ETGVTQSPTHLIKTRGQQVTLRCSSQSGHNTVSWYQQALGQGPQFIFQYYREEENGRGNFPPRFSGLQFPNYSSELNVNALELDDSALYLCASSLGQGQPQHFGDGTRLSIL.

This clonotype was detected only a few times. The J gene is TRBJ2-6, the V gene TRBV7-3; possibly TRBD2 for D (5 bases). V lost 5 bases and J lost 2, with 16 bases in between. Germline V gene lookup returns CDR1 SGHTA and CDR2 FQGTGA. The CDR3 sequence is 17 residues long. CDR3 sequence: CASSVNGAGTGANVLTF. Here the CDR3 DNA reads TGTGCCAGCAGCGTGAACGGCGCGGGCACTGGGGCCAACGTCCTGACTTTC. Full variable domain (missing parts from reference TRBV7-3 and TRBJ2-6): GAGVSQTPSNKVTEKGKYVELRCDPISGHTALYWYRQSLGQGPEFLIYFQGTGAADDSGLPNDRFFAVRPEGSVSTLKIQRTERGDSAVYLCASSVNGAGTGANVLTFGAGSRLTVL.

The sample holds many counts of this clonotype. The chain recombines TRBV10-3 with TRBJ2-7; no definite D call. Trimming took 6 bases from V and 2 from J, leaving 14 bases between them. CDR1 ENHRY and CDR2 SYGVKD come from the germline V gene. The CDR3 extends over 14 amino acids. The CDR3 protein is CAIRDPGKPYEQYV. The CDR3 coding sequence is TGTGCCATCAGGGATCCCGGTAAGCCCTACGAGCAGTACGTC.

The genes are TRBV11-2 and TRBJ2-7, with D perhaps TRBD1 (6 bases). Between the trimmed V and J ends, which lost 7 bases and 6 bases, there was a span of 16 bases. Per germline, CDR1 SGHAT and CDR2 FQNNGV. The CDR3 runs 13 residues. The CDR3 DNA sequence: TGTGCCAGCATAATACAGGGCTCGATCGAGCAGTACTTC. This sequence encodes CASIIQGSIEQYF.

This chain links TRBV12-3 or TRBV12-4 with TRBJ1-3, with no clear D. This CDR3 has 14 residues. V was pared by 5 bases and J by 0 bases, with 8 bases between. Here the CDR3 reads CASSLRTSGNTIYF. CDR3 coding DNA: TGTGCCAGCAGTCTCAGGACCTCTGGAAACACCATATATTTT.

This clonotype appeared a few times. The chain has TRBV5-1 and TRBJ1-2; D call uncertain. The CDR3 has 13 amino acids. V shed 2 bases and J shed 6 bases, with 11 bases lying between them. Germline CDR1 and CDR2: SGHRS and YFSETQ. The CDR3 spells CASSLFQRNGYTF. The CDR3 DNA follows: TGCGCCAGCAGCTTATTCCAGAGAAATGGCTACACCTTC.

This chain connects TRBV7-3 to TRBJ2-1, with 11 bases matching TRBD2. Germline CDR1 reads SGHTA; CDR2 reads FQGTGA. The CDR3 covers 17 residues. J lost 1 base, V lost 4 bases, and 6 bases had no gene match. CDR3 residues: CASSSQGLADSYNEQFF. The CDR3, as DNA: TGTGCCAGCAGCTCCCAGGGACTAGCGGATTCCTACAATGAGCAGTTCTTC.

The chain carries TRBV18 and TRBJ1-1; D is uncertain. V gave up 3 bases and J gave up 3 bases, with 11 bases separating them. Germline lookup yields CDR1 KGHSH and CDR2 LQKENI. This CDR3 has 14 amino acids. This CDR3 reads CASSPRRRDTEAFF. The CDR3 region has the DNA TGTGCCAGCTCACCCCGAAGGCGGGACACTGAAGCTTTCTTT.

This clonotype was counted many times. The rearrangement links TRBV12-3 or TRBV12-4 to TRBJ2-3; 8 nucleotides agree with TRBD2. V shed 7 bases, J shed 6 bases, and the junction held 12 bases outside the gene matches. The CDR3 extends over 15 amino acids. Written as DNA, the CDR3 is TGTGCCAGCACCTCCGTCCGACTAGCGTATGATACGCAGTATTTT. It is translated as CASTSVRLAYDTQYF.

This clonotype occurred a few times. V and J are TRBV9 and TRBJ1-1; perhaps TRBD1 as D (5 bases). Germline-derived CDR1 and CDR2 are SGDLS and YYNGEE. The CDR3 length is 15 residues. V was pared by 3 bases and J by 0 bases, with 12 bases between. This CDR3 reads CASSARDRLNTEAFF. The CDR3 DNA reads as TGTGCCAGCAGCGCCAGAGACAGACTGAACACTGAAGCTTTCTTT.

The chain uses TRBV12-3 or TRBV12-4 and TRBJ2-3; 7 bases align to TRBD1. The CDR3 sequence is 11 residues long. J gave up 6 bases and V 10 bases, and 4 bases lay outside the gene matches. The CDR3 bases are TGTGCCAACGGCAGGGGGGATACGCAGTATTTT. This translates into CANGRGDTQYF.

The chain combines TRBV7-2 with TRBJ2-3; D gene uncertain. CDR1 and CDR2 (germline): SGHTA, FQGNSA. The CDR3 spans 14 residues. V dropped 0 bases and J dropped 9 bases, with 13 bases sitting between them. In DNA, the CDR3 is TGTGCCAGCAGCTTAGCGGGCCCCCAGGACACGCAGTATTTT. Translation: CASSLAGPQDTQYF.

This clonotype was seen at least ten times. The V gene is TRBV20-1, the J gene TRBJ2-6, with 8 bases that match TRBD1. Germline V lookup: CDR1 DFQATT, CDR2 SNEGSKA (reference sequence). V dropped 1 base and J dropped 0; count of bases not matched to a gene: 2. The CDR3 is 16 amino acids. CDR3 nucleotide sequence: TGCAGTGCTAGAGCAGGGGGCTCCTCTGGGGCCAACGTCCTGACTTTC. Protein: CSARAGGSSGANVLTF.

This clonotype was seen at least ten times. The chain employs TRBV12-3 or TRBV12-4 and TRBJ1-1; 8 bases match TRBD1. V dropped 10 bases and J dropped 11; count of bases not matched to a gene: 12. The CDR3 is made up of 12 amino acids. For the CDR3, the DNA is TGTGCCACCCTCCCAGGGGGCCCCTGGGCTTTCTTT. It translates to CATLPGGPWAFF.

Many counts were recorded for this clonotype. The genes are TRBV14 and TRBJ2-3; D unclear. Germline values: CDR1 SGHDN, CDR2 FVKESK. The CDR3 is made up of 16 amino acids. Trimming left V 0 bases short and J 0 bases short, with 10 bases between. The CDR3 DNA sequence: TGTGCCAGCAGCCAAGATTCCCGGGTTAGCACAGATACGCAGTATTTT. Encoded protein: CASSQDSRVSTDTQYF.

This clonotype occurred a few times. This chain joins TRBV6-5 and TRBJ1-5, with 7 bases fitting TRBD1. The CDR3 is 15 amino acids. Germline loops: CDR1 MNHEY, CDR2 SVGAGI. J was trimmed by 6 bases and V by 2 bases; bases with no gene match: 7. This CDR3 reads CASSYRAGGIQPQHF. The CDR3 region has the DNA TGTGCCAGCAGTTACCGCGCAGGGGGAATTCAGCCCCAGCATTTT.